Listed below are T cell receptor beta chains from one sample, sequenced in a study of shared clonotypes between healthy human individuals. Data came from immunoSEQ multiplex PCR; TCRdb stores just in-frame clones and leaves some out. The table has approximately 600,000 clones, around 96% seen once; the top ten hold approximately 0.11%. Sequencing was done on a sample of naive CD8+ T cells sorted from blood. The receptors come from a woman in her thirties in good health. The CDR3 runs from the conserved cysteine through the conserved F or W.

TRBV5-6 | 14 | CASSLEATHYEQYF
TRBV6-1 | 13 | CASSEELNTEAFF
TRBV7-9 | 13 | CASSLVTGPGYTF
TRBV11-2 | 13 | CASSLDPGETQYF
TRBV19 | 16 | CASSIGLAGGPNEQYF
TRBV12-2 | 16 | CASLLLRDIRIYEQYF
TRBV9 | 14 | CASSVGTGITEAFF
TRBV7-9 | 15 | CASSSPPGLTGELFF
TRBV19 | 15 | CASSVDREGDQPQHF
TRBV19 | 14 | CATTGGPFTGELFF
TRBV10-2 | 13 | CASSEDGNQPQHF
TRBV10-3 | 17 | CAISARQGTPSGNTIYF
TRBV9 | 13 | CASSVERGDTQYF
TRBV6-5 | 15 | CASSYGRPRDNEQFF
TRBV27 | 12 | CASSLWGDRQFF
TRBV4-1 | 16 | CASSPGPGTANTEAFF
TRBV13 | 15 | CASSGIGQGPDDKFF
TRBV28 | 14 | CASSGTGDQETQYF
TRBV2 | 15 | CASGPTGTPNYEQYF
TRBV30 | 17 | CAWSEIYRDSQNYGYTF
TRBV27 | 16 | CASSFLPKANLDEQFF
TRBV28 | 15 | CASSFLGQNDQPQHF
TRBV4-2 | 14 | CASSQEDRDYGYTF